The 9 T cell receptor beta chains listed next were all sequenced from one sample in a study of CD8+ T cells in alopecia areata. The treatment here: oral pan-JAK inhibitor, 5-10 mg twice daily. Extraction and reverse transcription of RNA yielded cDNA as the sequencing template. Libraries were prepared by immunoSEQ multiplex PCR; TCRdb keeps only in-frame clonotypes and omits some of them. Found here are over 80,000 clones, 44% of them singletons; the top ten hold roughly 18%. Sample: CD8+ T cells sorted from blood, taken at week 24, from a patient treated with tofacitinib. The receptors stem from a human donor with alopecia areata.

This clone was seen a few times. This sequence joins TRBV14 and TRBJ2-7; no reliable D call. This CDR3 comprises 11 residues. V dropped 1 base and J dropped 7 bases, with 5 bases sitting between them. Per germline, CDR1 SGHDN and CDR2 FVKESK. In DNA form, the CDR3 reads TGTGCCAGCAGCCAAGGAGTTGAGCAGTACTTC. Translated, it gives CASSQGVEQYF.

The genes are TRBV27 and TRBJ2-4; D is possibly TRBD1 (5 bases). The CDR3 runs to 13 residues. V was clipped by 8 bases and J by 5 bases, with 13 bases between them. Germline CDR1 is MNHEY and CDR2 is SMNVEV (reference sequence). This CDR3 is CASSPGLENIQYF. In nucleotides, the CDR3 is TGTGCCAGCTCACCAGGGTTGGAAAACATTCAGTACTTC.

The chain links TRBV4-2 to TRBJ1-1; D is undetermined. The ends were cut back, 1 base at V and 1 base at J, with 7 bases in the middle. In germline, CDR1 is LGHNA, CDR2 YNFKEQ. The CDR3 extends over 14 amino acids. This CDR3 reads CASSQVEGNTEAFF. CDR3 DNA: TGTGCCAGCAGCCAAGTAGAGGGGAACACTGAAGCTTTCTTT.

This clone has only a few counts. The chain joins TRBV9 to TRBJ1-1; D is perhaps TRBD1 (5 bases). V lost 0 bases to trimming and J lost 1 base, with 13 bases between them. CDR1 SGDLS and CDR2 YYNGEE come from the germline V gene. The CDR3 is made up of 16 amino acids. The CDR3 sequence is CASSVGKGRANTEAFF. The CDR3 nucleotides read TGTGCCAGCAGCGTAGGGAAGGGGAGGGCGAACACTGAAGCTTTCTTT.

The J gene is TRBJ2-2, the V gene TRBV2; 7 nucleotides agree with TRBD2. After removal of 4 bases from V and 1 base from J, the junction contained 9 bases not matched to a gene. Germline V CDR1 and CDR2: SNHLY, FYNNEI. CDR3 length equals 17 residues. CDR3 in DNA: TGTGCCAGCAGTGGATTCGGGCGGGAGCTGAACACCGGGGAGCTGTTTTTT. As protein: CASSGFGRELNTGELFF.

The chain couples TRBV7-6 to TRBJ1-5; 8 nucleotides agree with TRBD1. The germline gives CDR1 SGHVS, CDR2 FNYEAQ. CDR3 length: 16 residues. With 5 bases clipped from V and 2 bases from J, the junction kept 8 bases outside the gene matches. This chain's CDR3 is CASSLTGGGGNQPQHF. The CDR3 bases are TGTGCCAGCAGCCTTACAGGGGGGGGAGGCAATCAGCCCCAGCATTTT.

This clone was counted only a few times. The rearrangement links TRBV27 to TRBJ1-1; D remains unclear. The CDR3 runs 13 residues. V was pared by 2 bases and J by 1 base, with 5 bases between. Per the germline V gene, CDR1 is MNHEY and CDR2 is SMNVEV (reference sequence). The CDR3 DNA sequence: TGTGCCAGCAGTTTACAAGAGAACACTGAAGCTTTCTTT. Residues: CASSLQENTEAFF.

The table lists this clone with a few counts. The V call is TRBV4-3, the J call TRBJ2-2; unclear D gene. Germline CDR1 is LGHNA and CDR2 is YSLEER. This CDR3 is 12 amino acids long. The V end lost 4 bases, the J end lost 3 bases, and 3 bases lay between the germline ends. CDR3 in DNA: TGCGCCAGCAGCCTGGACACCGGGGAGCTGTTTTTT. Translation: CASSLDTGELFF.

This clone was detected a few times. V usage is TRBV7-3 and J usage is TRBJ1-1; D uncertain. V lost 5 bases and J lost 1, with 11 bases in between. CDR1 SGHTA and CDR2 FQGTGA come from the germline V gene. This CDR3 spans 14 amino acids. Written as DNA, the CDR3 is TGTGCCAGCAGCCCTACCGCGGGGAACACTGAAGCTTTCTTT. This gives the protein CASSPTAGNTEAFF.